A selection of T cell receptor beta chains follows, all from one sample in a study of CD8 T cells in ankylosing spondylitis. MiXCR, applied by TCRdb to the 5' RACE reads, yields one record per CDR3 protein. The sample yields some 220,000 distinct CDR3 sequences, approximately 7.3% seen once. What was sequenced was blood, either unsorted or a sorted T cell fraction (not recorded which). Receptors were obtained from a male donor with ankylosing spondylitis. CDR3s include the opening cysteine and the closing phenylalanine or tryptophan. D genes are given only for firm matches. Rows may omit the clone size; those that give it use once, few, many or a size class.

J gene: TRBJ2-3
clone size: few
D gene: TRBD2
V gene: TRBV9
CDR3 DNA: TGTGCCAGCAGCGTAGGGCTAGCGGGGGCCTTTAGCACAGATACGCAGTATTTT
CDR3 protein: CASSVGLAGAFSTDTQYF

J gene: TRBJ2-7
clone size: many
D gene: TRBD2
V gene: TRBV5-6
CDR3 DNA: TGTGCCAGCAGCTTGGCCTCGGGAGGCAGATCCTACGAGCAGTACTTC
CDR3 protein: CASSLASGGRSYEQYF

J gene: TRBJ2-7
clone size: many
D gene: NA
V gene: TRBV12-3/TRBV12-4
CDR3 DNA: TGTGCCAGCAGTTTAATGATGACGTCGGACTACGAGCAGTACTTC
CDR3 protein: CASSLMMTSDYEQYF

J gene: TRBJ2-7
clone size: few
D gene: TRBD2
V gene: TRBV15
CDR3 DNA: TGTGCCACCAGTATCGGGGACTACCCCTCCTACGAGCAGTACTTC
CDR3 protein: CATSIGDYPSYEQYF

J gene: TRBJ2-3
clone size: many
D gene: NA
V gene: TRBV29-1
CDR3 DNA: TGCAGCGTTGAAGTTGGGAGGATTGATACGCAGTATTTT
CDR3 protein: CSVEVGRIDTQYF

J gene: TRBJ2-3
clone size: many
D gene: NA
V gene: TRBV21-1
CDR3 DNA: TGTGCCAGCAGCAAATGTGTCAGCCTCGCTAATATCACAGATACGCAGTATTTT
CDR3 protein: CASSKCVSLANITDTQYF

J gene: TRBJ1-5
clone size: many
D gene: NA
V gene: TRBV27
CDR3 DNA: TGTGCCAGCAGTTTATCGCTCTTTGGCAATCAGCCCCAGCATTTT
CDR3 protein: CASSLSLFGNQPQHF

J gene: TRBJ1-2
clone size: NA
D gene: NA
V gene: TRBV28
CDR3 DNA: TGTGCCAGCAGTTCCAACAGGGAAACCAGGGGAGAGGGCTACACCTTC
CDR3 protein: CASSSNRETRGEGYTF

J gene: TRBJ2-2
clone size: many
D gene: NA
V gene: TRBV12-3/TRBV12-4
CDR3 DNA: TGTGCCAGCAGTTTAACAGGGCGCGGGGAGCTGTTTTTT
CDR3 protein: CASSLTGRGELFF

J gene: TRBJ2-7
clone size: many
D gene: NA
V gene: TRBV5-1
CDR3 DNA: TGCGCCAGCAGCTTGTCTGGGGGGACATTCTACGAGCAGTACTTC
CDR3 protein: CASSLSGGTFYEQYF

J gene: TRBJ2-1
clone size: NA
D gene: NA
V gene: TRBV9
CDR3 DNA: TGTGCCAGCCGTCCCTCTACGCCTGAGCAGTTCTTC
CDR3 protein: CASRPSTPEQFF

J gene: TRBJ1-1
clone size: few
D gene: NA
V gene: TRBV7-9
CDR3 DNA: TGTGCCAGCAGCTTACCAGCGTCGGTTGAAGCTTTCTTT
CDR3 protein: CASSLPASVEAFF

J gene: TRBJ2-1
clone size: many
D gene: NA
V gene: TRBV2
CDR3 DNA: TGTGCCAGCAAGACGCCTCGTGAGCAGTTCTTC
CDR3 protein: CASKTPREQFF

J gene: TRBJ1-2
clone size: NA
D gene: TRBD1
V gene: TRBV2
CDR3 DNA: TGTGCCAGCAAGAGGGGGCCTACTAACTCTAACTATGGCTACACCTTC
CDR3 protein: CASKRGPTNSNYGYTF

J gene: TRBJ2-7
clone size: NA
D gene: NA
V gene: TRBV20-1
CDR3 DNA: TGCAGTGCTAGAGATCGGGTCGGGGCCTACGAGCAGTACTTC
CDR3 protein: CSARDRVGAYEQYF

J gene: TRBJ2-5
clone size: many
D gene: TRBD1
V gene: TRBV12-3/TRBV12-4
CDR3 DNA: TGTGCCAGCAGTCACTGGGACAGCCACCAGACCCAGTACTTC
CDR3 protein: CASSHWDSHQTQYF

J gene: TRBJ2-3
clone size: many
D gene: TRBD2
V gene: TRBV9
CDR3 DNA: TGTGCCAGCAGCGTAGAAGGGACTAGCCTCACAGATACGCAGTATTTT
CDR3 protein: CASSVEGTSLTDTQYF

J gene: TRBJ2-2
clone size: many
D gene: TRBD1
V gene: TRBV7-9
CDR3 DNA: TGTGCCAGCAGCCCCCGTAGGACAGGGCCTAACACCGGGGAGCTGTTTTTT
CDR3 protein: CASSPRRTGPNTGELFF